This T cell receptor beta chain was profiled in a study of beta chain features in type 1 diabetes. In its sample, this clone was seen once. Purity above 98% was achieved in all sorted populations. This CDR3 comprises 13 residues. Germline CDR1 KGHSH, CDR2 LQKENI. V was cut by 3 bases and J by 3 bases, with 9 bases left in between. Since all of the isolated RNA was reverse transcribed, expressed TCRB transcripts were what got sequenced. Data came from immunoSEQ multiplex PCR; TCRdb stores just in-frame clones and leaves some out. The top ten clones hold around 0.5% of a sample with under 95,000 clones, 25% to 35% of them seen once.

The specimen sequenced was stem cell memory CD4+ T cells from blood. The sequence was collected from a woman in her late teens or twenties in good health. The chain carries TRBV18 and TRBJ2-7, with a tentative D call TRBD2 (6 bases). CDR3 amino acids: CASSPGDFYEQYF. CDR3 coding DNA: TGTGCCAGCTCACCGGGGGACTTCTACGAGCAGTACTTC.